These 24 T cell receptor beta chains share one sample of origin, sequenced in a study of T cells in Graves' hyperthyroidism and ophthalmopathy. RNA transcripts served as the template for amplifying TCR beta CDR3 regions. HTBI primers were used for first-round RT-PCR of the TCR CDR3. A single record per CDR3 protein comes from TCRdb applying MiXCR to the multiplex PCR reads. The sample holds 550,000 to 650,000 distinct CDR3 sequences, over 11% seen once. Sequencing was performed on blood. These receptors were taken from a woman aged 25-40 years with Graves' hyperthyroidism that later progressed to Graves' ophthalmopathy.

This clonotype showed up many times. This sequence joins TRBV5-1 and TRBJ2-7, with a possible D match to TRBD1 (5 bases). V lost 2 bases, J lost 5 bases, and 17 bases lay in between. The CDR3 is made up of 15 amino acids. Germline V gene sequence: CDR1 SGHRS, CDR2 YFSETQ. The CDR3 nucleotides are TGCGCCAGCAGCTTAGAATGGGGCATGCAAAACGAGCAGTACTTC. Translation: CASSLEWGMQNEQYF.

This clonotype was seen many times. The J gene is TRBJ1-4, the V gene TRBV6-5, with D unclear. There are 18 residues in the CDR3. The germline V and J ends were trimmed by 2 bases and 0 bases, with 16 bases remaining between them. CDR1 MNHEY and CDR2 SVGAGI come from the germline V gene. CDR3 loop: CASSYPGGGPATNEKLFF. The CDR3 DNA reads TGTGCCAGCAGTTACCCCGGCGGAGGGCCCGCAACTAATGAAAAACTGTTTTTT.

In its sample, this clonotype was seen many times. The genes are TRBV7-2 and TRBJ1-1, with a tentative D call TRBD1 (5 bases). CDR3 length equals 13 residues. The germline V and J ends were trimmed by 5 bases and 4 bases, with 11 bases remaining between them. Germline values: CDR1 SGHTA, CDR2 FQGNSA. The CDR3 nucleotides are TGTGCCAGCAGCGGAAGGGGAAGCACTGAAGCTTTCTTT. This encodes CASSGRGSTEAFF.

This clonotype has a count of ten or more. The chain joins TRBV10-3 to TRBJ2-7; D assignment may be TRBD1 or TRBD2 (5 bases each). Trimming pared 6 bases from V and 2 bases from J, leaving 17 bases between. The CDR3 spans 15 residues. Per the germline V gene, CDR1 is ENHRY and CDR2 is SYGVKD. CDR3 protein: CAISSGRHPTYEQYF. As DNA, the CDR3 is TGTGCCATCAGCTCGGGGCGTCATCCAACCTACGAGCAGTACTTC.

This clonotype has at least ten counts. The V and J genes are TRBV7-2 and TRBJ1-2; 8 bases line up with TRBD1. Losses at the gene ends were 0 bases for V and 4 bases for J; bases not matched to a gene: 4. The CDR3 spans 15 residues. Germline lookup yields CDR1 SGHTA and CDR2 FQGNSA. Written as DNA, the CDR3 is TGTGCCAGCAGCTTAGCGCAGGGGGCGATCTATGGCTACACCTTC. Amino acid sequence: CASSLAQGAIYGYTF.

In its sample, this clonotype was seen many times. V and J are TRBV10-3 and TRBJ2-7; D remains unclear. The CDR3 length is 13 residues. Germline lookup yields CDR1 ENHRY and CDR2 SYGVKD. Trimming removed 8 bases at V and 2 bases at J, with 13 bases between. CDR3 residues: CAIGSSYTYEQYF. CDR3 DNA sequence: TGTGCCATCGGGTCGAGCTACACCTACGAGCAGTACTTC.

This clonotype came up many times. Since no conserved phenylalanine or tryptophan closes the CDR3, a read error is the likely cause. This chain joins TRBV12-3 or TRBV12-4 and TRBJ1-2; no reliable D call. This CDR3 spans 14 amino acids. The V end lost 1 base, the J end lost 4 bases, and 10 bases lay between the germline ends. CDR3 sequence (DNA): TGTGCCAGCAGTTTAGAGACCGATGTCTATGGCTACACCCTC. This gives the protein CASSLETDVYGYTL.

There are many counts of this clonotype. V is TRBV28 and J is TRBJ2-1; 10 nucleotides align to TRBD2. From germline, CDR1 is MDHEN and CDR2 SYDVKM. V was pared by 3 bases and J by 3 bases, with 2 bases of the junction left unmatched. This CDR3 has 15 residues. The DNA for the CDR3 is TGTGCCAGCAGTTTTAGCGGGAGGAGCTACAATGAGCAGTTCTTC. It yields the protein CASSFSGRSYNEQFF.

This clonotype was observed many times. The chain couples TRBV11-2 to TRBJ2-2; D remains unclear. Per the germline V gene, CDR1 is SGHAT and CDR2 is FQNNGV. Trimming shortened V by 5 bases and J by 1 base, and 8 bases separated the two germline ends. The CDR3 runs 14 residues. This CDR3 is CASSLNQNTGELFF. The CDR3 nucleotides read TGTGCCAGCAGCCTAAACCAGAACACCGGGGAGCTGTTTTTT. The whole variable domain, filled in from reference TRBV11-2 and TRBJ2-2, reads EAGVAQSPRYKIIEKRQSVAFWCNPISGHATLYWYQQILGQGPKLLIQFQNNGVVDDSQLPKDRFSAERLKGVDSTLKIQPAKLEDSAVYLCASSLNQNTGELFFGEGSRLTVL.

This clonotype has a count of ten or more. This rearrangement joins TRBV19 to TRBJ1-1; tentative D call: TRBD1 (6 bases). Germline-derived CDR1 and CDR2 are LNHDA and SQIVND (reference sequence). Trimming shortened V by 8 bases and J by 1 base, and 14 bases separated the two germline ends. This CDR3 spans 14 amino acids. CDR3 nucleotide sequence: TGTGCCAGTTGTCTTAAGACAGGGAACACTGAAGCTTTCTTT. Protein sequence: CASCLKTGNTEAFF.

In this sample, this clonotype turned up a few times. J is TRBJ2-1 and V is TRBV18, with TRBD2 matching over 10 bases. Germline lookup yields CDR1 KGHSH and CDR2 LQKENI. With 3 bases clipped from V and 7 bases from J, the junction kept 18 bases outside the gene matches. CDR3 length: 19 residues. The CDR3 here is CASSPLQASGSISSNEQFF. CDR3 nucleotides: TGTGCCAGCTCACCTCTCCAGGCTAGCGGGAGTATATCGTCGAATGAGCAGTTCTTC.

The table lists this clonotype with many counts. This chain joins TRBV27 and TRBJ2-1; D may match TRBD1 or TRBD2 (6 bases each). Germline V gene lookup returns CDR1 MNHEY and CDR2 SMNVEV (reference sequence). This CDR3 spans 16 amino acids. V dropped 5 bases and J dropped 4 bases, with 18 bases sitting between them. This CDR3 is CASSTKLRRGYNEQFF. As DNA, the CDR3 is TGTGCCAGCAGTACCAAGTTGCGGAGGGGGTACAATGAGCAGTTCTTC.

This clonotype was counted many times. This chain links TRBV24-1 with TRBJ2-3, with D uncertain. V lost 0 bases to trimming and J lost 0 bases, with 9 bases between them. The CDR3 consists of 16 residues. Germline V lookup: CDR1 KGHDR, CDR2 SFDVKD. CDR3 protein: CATSDLSHGSTDTQYF. The CDR3 bases are TGTGCCACCAGTGATTTGAGTCACGGAAGCACAGATACGCAGTATTTT.

This clonotype showed up many times. The CDR3 coding sequence is TGTGCCAGCAGTTTAGGGGGACAGGATGAAGCTTTCTTT. Its translation is CASSLGGQDEAFF. The chain couples TRBV27 to TRBJ1-1, with 8 bases aligning to TRBD1. Germline V gene data show CDR1 as MNHEY and CDR2 as SMNVEV (reference sequence). The CDR3 runs 13 residues. V shed 2 bases, J shed 7 bases, and the junction held 3 bases outside the gene matches.

This chain uses TRBV4-1 with TRBJ1-2; TRBD1 matches at 9 bases. CDR1 and CDR2 (germline): MGHRA, YSYEKL. The V segment lost 1 base and the J segment 1 base; nucleotides outside the gene matches: 4. The CDR3 sequence is 16 residues long. CDR3 coding DNA: TGCGCCAGCAGCCAAGTAAGGACAGGGGATAACTATGGCTACACCTTC. It encodes CASSQVRTGDNYGYTF.

This clonotype was counted many times. Because the CDR3's place on the DNA is in doubt, the DNA is left out and the CDR3 is given as listed by TCRdb. The chain joins TRBV29-1 to TRBJ2-3; the table's D gene call, TRBD1, was not cross checked with the DNA. The length of the CDR3 is 14 amino acids, counting both ends. CDR1 and CDR2 (germline): SQVTM, ANQGSEA. CDR3 sequence: CSVGPGQGTDTQYF.

This clonotype was detected ten times or more. The chain carries TRBV10-3 and TRBJ2-7; 8 nucleotides agree with TRBD2. The CDR3 runs 13 residues. V shed 8 bases and J 2 bases; nucleotides not matched to a gene: 5. The germline gives CDR1 ENHRY, CDR2 SYGVKD. CDR3 bases: TGTGCCATCGGAGCGGGAGTGACCTACGAGCAGTACTTC. It yields the protein CAIGAGVTYEQYF.

In its sample, this clonotype was seen many times. This chain joins TRBV2 and TRBJ2-2; a possible D gene is TRBD1 (5 bases). Trimming removed 6 bases at V and 7 bases at J, with 15 bases between. Germline lookup yields CDR1 SNHLY and CDR2 FYNNEI. This CDR3 region has 14 residues. The CDR3 sequence is CASRMDTPDGELFF. Written as DNA, the CDR3 is TGTGCCAGCAGGATGGACACACCGGACGGGGAGCTGTTTTTT.

At least ten counts were recorded for this clonotype. The J gene is TRBJ2-3, the V gene TRBV18; 7 bases line up with TRBD1. Trimming at V came to 6 bases and at J to 0 bases, leaving 9 bases not matched to a gene. The CDR3 is 16 residues long. From germline, CDR1 is KGHSH and CDR2 LQKENI. The CDR3 DNA is TGTGCCAGCTCCCTTCCAGGGACAGCTAGCACAGATACGCAGTATTTT. The encoded protein is CASSLPGTASTDTQYF.

Ten or more counts support this clonotype. The chain recombines TRBV28 with TRBJ2-7, with TRBD1 matching 8 bases. V lost 7 bases, J lost 5 bases, and 7 bases stayed unmatched. CDR1 MDHEN and CDR2 SYDVKM come from the germline V gene. CDR3 length: 13 amino acids. This chain's CDR3 is CASKGQGNHEQYF. CDR3 in DNA: TGTGCCAGCAAAGGACAGGGTAACCACGAGCAGTACTTC.

As to this clonotype: This may come from a read error, since a much larger clone is one base off. The CDR3 carries no conserved terminal phenylalanine or tryptophan, so it likely arises from a read error. V gene TRBV3-1 combines with J gene TRBJ1-2; D not resolved. V was clipped by 1 base and J by 8 bases, with 11 bases between them. The CDR3 totals 13 residues. Germline assignment: CDR1 LGHDT and CDR2 YNNKEL (reference sequence). Written as DNA, the CDR3 is TGTGCCAGCAGCCAAGGTATACATCAAGGCTACACCCTC. Its protein product is CASSQGIHQGYTL.

This clonotype was seen many times. The chain has TRBV9 and TRBJ2-7; D call uncertain. The germline V gene encodes CDR1 SGDLS and CDR2 YYNGEE. Trimming took off 5 bases at V and 6 bases at J, with 18 bases between the two ends. The CDR3 covers 14 residues. CDR3 amino acids: CASSPTSTTSEQYF. CDR3 DNA sequence: TGTGCCAGCAGTCCTACTTCGACAACGAGCGAGCAGTACTTC.

To note about this clonotype: Mismatch with germline at one junction end may stem from a read error. The chain combines TRBV18 with TRBJ2-2; TRBD1 might be the D (6 bases). The CDR3 is 14 amino acids. Germline V lookup: CDR1 KGHSH, CDR2 LQKENI. The CDR3 DNA is TGTGCCAGCTCATGGGACACCGAAACCGGGGAGCTGCTTTTT. It specifies CASSWDTETGELLF.

This rearrangement joins TRBV12-3 or TRBV12-4 to TRBJ2-1; perhaps TRBD2 as D (6 bases). V lost 1 base to trimming and J lost 7 bases, with 8 bases between them. This CDR3 region has 13 residues. The CDR3 DNA reads as TGTGCCAGCAGTTTAGGGGACTTTAATGAGCAGTTCTTC. This gives the protein CASSLGDFNEQFF.